This entry lists 22 T cell receptor beta chains sequenced from one sample in a study of control samples from healthy donors and cancer patients. Produced via immunoSEQ multiplex PCR; TCRdb's table is partial and in-frame only. The sample consists of roughly 130,000 clones, about nine tenths of them appearing once. The sample consisted of blood. These TCRs come from a man between 18 and 29 years old in good health.

This chain connects TRBV11-3 to TRBJ2-2; TRBD2 might be the D (5 bases). The CDR3 spans 15 residues. V lost 3 bases and J 3 bases, leaving 11 bases between the germline ends. Germline assignment: CDR1 SGHNT and CDR2 YENEEA. The CDR3 DNA sequence: TGTGCCAGCAGCTTCTCGGGGTCGGACACCGGGGAGCTGTTTTTT. Its protein product is CASSFSGSDTGELFF.

The chain links TRBV4-1 to TRBJ1-5; D is uncertain. CDR3 length: 15 residues. The germline V gene encodes CDR1 MGHRA and CDR2 YSYEKL. V was trimmed by 1 base and J by 4 bases, leaving 11 bases between them. CDR3 nucleotides: TGCGCCAGCAGCCAAGGGTCAGGACCTAATCAGCCCCAGCATTTT. Translating it yields CASSQGSGPNQPQHF.

In DNA, the CDR3 is TGTGCCAGCAACCGGACACCAAACTATGGCTACACCTTC. This translates into CASNRTPNYGYTF. V is TRBV28 and J is TRBJ1-2; tentative D call: TRBD1 (5 bases). Germline V gene sequence: CDR1 MDHEN, CDR2 SYDVKM. Trimming took off 7 bases at V and 2 bases at J, with 11 bases between the two ends. This CDR3 has 13 residues.

This rearrangement joins TRBV28 to TRBJ2-7; D gene unclear. CDR3 length: 14 amino acids. V gave up 2 bases and J gave up 2 bases, with 10 bases separating them. The V gene's germline CDR1 is MDHEN and CDR2 SYDVKM. CDR3 region: CASSLNPAAYEQYF. The CDR3, as DNA: TGTGCCAGCAGTTTAAACCCGGCAGCCTACGAGCAGTACTTC.

V gene TRBV28 combines with J gene TRBJ2-1; 8 bases fit TRBD1. J gave up 2 bases and V 4 bases, and 4 bases lay outside the gene matches. Germline V gene sequence: CDR1 MDHEN, CDR2 SYDVKM. This CDR3 has 15 residues. This CDR3 is CASSSGQVPYNEQFF. Written as DNA, the CDR3 is TGTGCCAGCAGTTCGGGACAGGTACCCTACAATGAGCAGTTCTTC.

The rearrangement joins TRBV6-5 to TRBJ2-7, with D perhaps TRBD1 (6 bases). The CDR3 runs 11 residues. Germline loops: CDR1 MNHEY, CDR2 SVGAGI. Trimming pared 10 bases from V and 7 bases from J, leaving 14 bases between. The CDR3 spells CATLRGLEQYF. Here the CDR3 DNA reads TGTGCCACCCTCAGGGGCCTAGAGCAGTACTTC.

The chain employs TRBV27 and TRBJ1-1, with D perhaps matching TRBD1 (6 bases). The germline V gene encodes CDR1 MNHEY and CDR2 SMNVEV (reference sequence). The CDR3 sequence is 13 residues long. The V end was cut by 4 bases, the J end by 3 bases, with 9 bases between. This CDR3 is CASSSRGDTEAFF. As DNA, the CDR3 is TGTGCCAGCAGTTCTAGGGGGGACACTGAAGCTTTCTTT.

This sequence joins TRBV3-1 (or the pseudogene TRBV3-2) and TRBJ1-6; tentatively, D is TRBD1 (5 bases). Germline V gene data show CDR1 as LGHDT and CDR2 as YNNKEL (reference sequence). With 2 bases removed from V and 9 bases from J, the gap between germline ends came to 8 bases. This CDR3 is 13 amino acids long. DNA for the CDR3: TGTGCCAGCAGCCAAACAAGGGGTTCACCCCTCCACTTT. Its protein product is CASSQTRGSPLHF.

The genes are TRBV24-1 and TRBJ1-2; no definite D call. Germline values: CDR1 KGHDR, CDR2 SFDVKD. V was shortened by 6 bases and J by 7 bases, with 11 bases between the two germline ends. This CDR3 has 12 residues. The CDR3 region is CATSLQDGGYTF. CDR3 nucleotides: TGTGCCACCAGTCTCCAGGATGGTGGCTACACCTTC.

For the CDR3, the DNA is TGTGCCACCATGACGGATGATTCCTATAATTCACCCCTCCACTTT. It yields the protein CATMTDDSYNSPLHF. V gene TRBV2 combines with J gene TRBJ1-6; D not resolved. Germline CDR1 SNHLY, CDR2 FYNNEI. The CDR3 is 15 residues long. Deletions cut 10 bases from V and 1 base from J, with 14 bases between.

The V gene is TRBV19, the J gene TRBJ1-2; D is undetermined. V lost 6 bases and J lost 3, with 5 bases in between. This CDR3 region has 11 residues. The germline V gene has CDR1 LNHDA and CDR2 SQIVND (reference sequence). The CDR3 loop is CASRLDYGYTF. In nucleotides, the CDR3 is TGTGCCAGTAGACTCGACTATGGCTACACCTTC.

The J gene is TRBJ1-2, the V gene TRBV29-1; no definite D call. V was clipped by 1 base and J by 7 bases, with 16 bases between them. Looked up from germline, CDR1 is SQVTM and CDR2 is ANQGSEA. This CDR3 is 14 amino acids long. The CDR3 loop reads CSVEGSAAVSGYTF. CDR3 nucleotides: TGCAGCGTTGAAGGGTCGGCAGCCGTTAGTGGCTACACCTTC. The full variable domain, with the rest looked up from reference TRBV29-1 and TRBJ1-2, is SAVISQKPSRDICQRGTSLTIQCQVDSQVTMMFWYRQQPGQSLTLIATANQGSEATYESGFVIDKFPISRPNLTFSTLTVSNMSPEDSSIYLCSVEGSAAVSGYTFGSGTRLTVV.

V and J are TRBV21-1 and TRBJ1-2. TRBV21-1 is flagged as a pseudogene. This CDR3 is built from 11 residues. The CDR3 protein is CASSKGRGYTF. The CDR3 nucleotides are TGTGCCAGCAGCAAAGGACGTGGCTACACCTTC.

In this sample, this clone turned up a few times. The CDR3 DNA reads TGCAGTGCTAGTTGGGATACAGTGAACACTGAAGCTTTCTTT. Protein: CSASWDTVNTEAFF. This chain uses TRBV20-1 with TRBJ1-1; D not certain. V was trimmed by 3 bases and J by 0 bases, leaving 11 bases between them. The CDR3 loop spans 14 amino acids. CDR1 DFQATT and CDR2 SNEGSKA come from the germline V gene (reference sequence).

The chain combines TRBV21-1 with TRBJ1-5. TRBV21-1 is listed as a pseudogene. The CDR3 runs to 15 residues. The CDR3 here is CASSIPRMRNQPQHF. The CDR3, as DNA: TGTGCCAGCAGCATCCCACGGATGCGCAATCAGCCCCAGCATTTT.

The CDR3 region has the DNA TGTGCCAGCAGTTACTCCGGAACCGGGGAGCTGTTTTTT. As protein: CASSYSGTGELFF. The chain recombines TRBV6-5 with TRBJ2-2; no clear D. CDR3 length equals 13 residues. V dropped 0 bases and J dropped 5 bases, with 4 bases sitting between them. Germline values: CDR1 MNHEY, CDR2 SVGAGI.

V usage is TRBV5-4 and J usage is TRBJ2-7; 11 nucleotides align to TRBD1. The CDR3 length is 15 residues. V lost 4 bases to trimming and J lost 5 bases; unmatched junction nucleotides: 8. Germline lookup yields CDR1 SGHNT and CDR2 YYREEE (reference sequence). The CDR3 loop is CASSKVGTGGHEQYV. The CDR3 DNA sequence: TGTGCCAGCAGCAAAGTGGGGACAGGGGGGCACGAGCAGTACGTC.

The chain joins TRBV25-1 to TRBJ1-2; 8 positions agree with TRBD1. The CDR3 has 13 residues. The V gene's germline CDR1 is MGHDK and CDR2 SYGVNS. V shed 3 bases, J shed 9 bases, and the junction held 6 bases outside the gene matches. Written as DNA, the CDR3 is TGTGCCAGCAGTGACACAACAGGGGGACGCTACACCTTC. Its translation: CASSDTTGGRYTF.

This rearrangement joins TRBV12-3 or TRBV12-4 to TRBJ1-4, with D uncertain. V lost 3 bases to trimming and J lost 14 bases, with 10 bases between them. The CDR3 runs 11 residues. CDR3 DNA: TGTGCCAGCAGTTTTGGGTTGGGGCTGTTTTTT. It specifies CASSFGLGLFF.

The rearrangement joins TRBV19 to TRBJ1-1; perhaps TRBD1 as D (6 bases). Germline CDR1 is LNHDA and CDR2 is SQIVND (reference sequence). The V end was cut by 3 bases, the J end by 2 bases, with 13 bases between. The CDR3 is 15 residues long. The CDR3 loop is CASSIFPGENTEAFF. In DNA form, the CDR3 reads TGTGCCAGTAGTATTTTCCCAGGGGAAAACACTGAAGCTTTCTTT.

The chain has TRBV10-3 and TRBJ1-2; no firm D call. The CDR3 sequence is 13 residues long. Germline CDR1 reads ENHRY; CDR2 reads SYGVKD. V was cut by 0 bases and J by 6 bases, with 8 bases left in between. For the CDR3, the DNA is TGTGCCATCAGTGAGTCAACAATAAATGGCTACACCTTC. This codes for CAISESTINGYTF.

This clone was observed a few times. J is TRBJ2-2 and V is TRBV7-9; no clear D. CDR1 and CDR2 (germline): SEHNR, FQNEAQ (reference sequence). The CDR3 length is 12 residues. The V end lost 5 bases, the J end lost 12 bases, and 13 bases lay between the germline ends. The CDR3 reads CASSPAQEQLFF. In nucleotides, the CDR3 is TGTGCCAGCAGCCCGGCGCAAGAGCAGCTGTTTTTT.